Listed below are T cell receptor beta chains from one sample, sequenced in a study of blood T cell repertoires in COVID-19. Method: immunoSEQ multiplex PCR; TCRdb's copy keeps in-frame clones and lacks some. The sample records about 190,000 clones, approximately 90% being singletons. Sequencing used peripheral blood. The receptors come from a man between 25 and 39 years old with acute or convalescent COVID-19. CDR3s include the opening cysteine and the closing phenylalanine or tryptophan. A D gene is named only where the DNA matches it firmly. Size is omitted from some rows. Given values are once, few, many or a class for expanded clones.

v_call	j_call	d_call	clone_size	cdr3_aa	cdr3_nt
TRBV3-1/TRBV3-2	TRBJ2-7	.	.	CASSHRETGTYEQYF	TGTGCCAGCAGCCACCGAGAAACAGGGACCTACGAGCAGTACTTC
TRBV19	TRBJ1-1	TRBD1	.	CASTIYGQGKTEAFF	TGTGCCAGTACTATTTATGGACAGGGAAAGACTGAAGCTTTCTTT
TRBV28	TRBJ1-2	TRBD1	once	CASSLSGRTGPNYGYTF	TGTGCCAGCAGTTTAAGTGGTAGGACAGGGCCTAACTATGGCTACACCTTC
TRBV28	TRBJ1-5	TRBD1	.	CASRGQGTLNQPQHF	TGTGCCAGCAGGGGACAGGGGACACTCAATCAGCCCCAGCATTTT
TRBV5-5	TRBJ2-7	.	.	CASSLALVAGSSYEQYF	TGTGCCAGCAGCTTGGCCCTAGTTGCGGGAAGCTCCTACGAGCAGTACTTC
TRBV19	TRBJ1-3	.	.	CASSNSFSGNTIYF	TGTGCCAGTAGTAACAGCTTCTCTGGAAACACCATATATTTT
TRBV5-1	TRBJ2-5	TRBD2	.	CASSLGRTSGGSQETQYF	TGCGCCAGCAGCTTGGGCCGGACTAGCGGGGGGAGCCAAGAGACCCAGTACTTC
TRBV13	TRBJ1-5	TRBD1	.	CASSSRGHDQPQHF	TGTGCCAGCAGCTCTAGGGGGCACGATCAGCCCCAGCATTTT
TRBV11-2	TRBJ2-3	.	.	CASSQGGYTQYF	TGTGCCAGCAGCCAAGGGGGTTATACGCAGTATTTT
TRBV7-2	TRBJ2-1	TRBD2	.	CASSEDASGGAYEQFF	TGTGCCAGCAGCGAAGATGCTAGCGGGGGGGCTTATGAGCAGTTCTTC
TRBV18	TRBJ2-7	.	.	CASSPLARGVSYEQYF	TGTGCCAGCTCACCACTCGCCCGCGGGGTTTCCTACGAGCAGTACTTC
TRBV5-1	TRBJ1-6	.	.	CASSLGIDSRTIRSPLHF	TGCGCCAGCAGCTTGGGGATAGATAGCAGAACAATCCGTTCACCCCTCCACTTT
TRBV3-1/TRBV3-2	TRBJ2-6	.	.	CASSRTPSSGANVLTF	TGTGCCAGCAGCCGGACACCAAGCTCTGGGGCCAACGTCCTGACTTTC
TRBV20-1	TRBJ2-1	.	few	CSAEKGIEQFF	TGCAGTGCGGAAAAGGGGATTGAGCAGTTCTTC
TRBV7-3	TRBJ2-7	.	.	CASSLQGQGFADEQYF	TGTGCCAGCAGCTTACAAGGCCAGGGGTTTGCCGACGAGCAGTACTTC
TRBV16	TRBJ1-1	.	.	CASSQGENTEAFF	TGTGCCAGCAGCCAGGGAGAGAACACTGAAGCTTTCTTT
TRBV6-1	TRBJ2-1	.	.	CASSVIAPRSSYNEQFF	TGTGCCAGCAGTGTAATAGCTCCTAGGAGCTCCTACAATGAGCAGTTCTTC
TRBV5-1	TRBJ1-2	TRBD1	few	CASSLATGEPYGYTF	TGCGCCAGCAGCTTGGCGACAGGGGAGCCCTATGGCTACACCTTC
TRBV5-1	TRBJ2-2	TRBD1	.	CASSLGQGVTGELFF	TGCGCCAGCAGCTTAGGCCAGGGGGTTACCGGGGAGCTGTTTTTT
TRBV18	TRBJ2-1	TRBD2	.	CATTGQRGAEQFF	TGTGCCACCACCGGGCAGCGGGGGGCTGAGCAGTTCTTC
TRBV7-2	TRBJ1-5	TRBD1	once	CASSWGDRNNQPQHF	TGTGCCAGCAGCTGGGGGGACAGGAACAATCAGCCCCAGCATTTT
TRBV6-1	TRBJ1-1	.	.	CASSEARGTEAFF	TGTGCCAGCAGTGAAGCACGGGGTACTGAAGCTTTCTTT
TRBV7-9	TRBJ2-7	.	few	CASSLVSSEQYF	TGTGCCAGCAGCTTAGTCTCTTCCGAGCAGTACTTC
TRBV5-1	TRBJ2-1	.	.	CASSGGHRYNEQFF	TGCGCCAGCAGCGGGGGACACAGATACAATGAGCAGTTCTTC
TRBV27	TRBJ2-7	TRBD2	.	CASSWASGLAVYEQYF	TGTGCCAGCAGTTGGGCGTCGGGACTAGCCGTTTACGAGCAGTACTTC
TRBV4-1	TRBJ1-1	TRBD1	.	CASSSIRWTGRNTEAFF	TGCGCCAGCAGCTCAATCCGTTGGACAGGGCGGAACACTGAAGCTTTCTTT
TRBV28	TRBJ2-5	TRBD2	.	CASSLASGSGKETQYF	TGTGCCAGCAGTTTAGCTAGCGGGTCAGGGAAAGAGACCCAGTACTTC
TRBV3-1/TRBV3-2	TRBJ1-3	TRBD1	.	CASSSYRDSSSGNTIYF	TGTGCCAGCAGCTCGTATCGGGACAGCTCCTCTGGAAACACCATATATTTT
TRBV24-1	TRBJ2-3	TRBD2	.	CATGGSRAGGADTQYF	TGTGCCACCGGGGGGAGCCGAGCGGGAGGGGCAGATACGCAGTATTTT
TRBV6-6	TRBJ2-6	.	.	CASRATSSGANVLTF	TGTGCCAGCAGAGCAACGAGCTCTGGGGCCAACGTCCTGACTTTC
TRBV6-1	TRBJ1-3	.	.	CASSEFRGTGNTIYF	TGTGCCAGCAGTGAATTCAGGGGTACTGGAAACACCATATATTTT
TRBV7-9	TRBJ1-5	.	.	CASSPGDRRRNQPQHF	TGTGCCAGCAGCCCGGGGGATAGAAGACGTAATCAGCCCCAGCATTTT
TRBV28	TRBJ2-1	.	.	CASRSGSYNEQFF	TGTGCCAGCAGGTCCGGGTCCTACAATGAGCAGTTCTTC
TRBV7-6	TRBJ2-7	TRBD2	.	CASSGGAGVSYEQYF	TGTGCCAGCAGCGGAGGTGCGGGAGTGTCCTACGAGCAGTACTTC
TRBV29-1	TRBJ2-3	.	few	CSVKRAGGTDTQYF	TGCAGCGTTAAGAGGGCCGGCGGCACAGATACGCAGTATTTT
TRBV27	TRBJ1-1	TRBD1	.	CASTLTGQGDTEAFF	TGTGCCAGCACCCTAACGGGACAGGGGGACACTGAAGCTTTCTTT
TRBV2	TRBJ2-1	TRBD2	.	CASRMGGPRIGEQFF	TGTGCCAGCAGAATGGGAGGGCCTAGGATTGGTGAGCAGTTCTTC
TRBV5-8	TRBJ1-2	.	.	CASSLGVGYGYTF	TGTGCCAGCAGCCTAGGGGTTGGCTATGGCTACACCTTC
TRBV24-1	TRBJ2-3	.	.	CATSDPGVTDTQYF	TGTGCCACCAGTGATCCAGGGGTGACAGATACGCAGTATTTT
TRBV7-9	TRBJ2-3	TRBD2	.	CASSLTSGSGGTDTQYF	TGTGCCAGCAGCTTAACTAGCGGGAGCGGAGGCACAGATACGCAGTATTTT
TRBV28	TRBJ2-7	.	once	CASSFGNLYEQYF	TGTGCCAGCAGTTTCGGGAACCTCTACGAGCAGTACTTC
TRBV27	TRBJ2-1	.	.	CASSLTSGEILYNEQFF	TGTGCCAGCAGTTTAACTTCCGGGGAAATACTGTACAATGAGCAGTTCTTC
TRBV5-4	TRBJ2-1	TRBD1	.	CASSKDRGNYNEQFF	TGTGCCAGCAGCAAGGACAGGGGGAACTACAATGAGCAGTTCTTC
TRBV11-2	TRBJ2-7	.	.	CASSLDSSYEQYF	TGTGCCAGCAGCTTAGATAGCAGTTACGAGCAGTACTTC
TRBV6-6	TRBJ1-5	.	.	CASTLQLSNQPQHF	TGTGCCAGCACCTTACAGCTTAGCAATCAGCCCCAGCATTTT
TRBV4-2	TRBJ2-3	TRBD2	.	CASSRGAGGVSDTQYF	TGTGCCAGCAGCCGGGGGGCGGGAGGGGTATCAGATACGCAGTATTTT
TRBV18	TRBJ2-7	.	.	CASSPKQGQPYEQYF	TGTGCCAGCTCACCAAAACAGGGTCAGCCCTACGAGCAGTACTTC
TRBV27	TRBJ2-4	.	.	CASSRQALAKNIQYF	TGTGCCAGCAGTAGACAGGCCCTAGCCAAAAACATTCAGTACTTC
TRBV5-1	TRBJ1-1	TRBD1	.	CASSLGTGFQQAFF	TGCGCCAGCAGCCTTGGGACAGGCTTCCAGCAGGCTTTCTTT
TRBV5-1	TRBJ2-1	.	.	CASSLGQTYNEQFF	TGCGCCAGCAGCTTGGGGCAGACTTACAATGAGCAGTTCTTC